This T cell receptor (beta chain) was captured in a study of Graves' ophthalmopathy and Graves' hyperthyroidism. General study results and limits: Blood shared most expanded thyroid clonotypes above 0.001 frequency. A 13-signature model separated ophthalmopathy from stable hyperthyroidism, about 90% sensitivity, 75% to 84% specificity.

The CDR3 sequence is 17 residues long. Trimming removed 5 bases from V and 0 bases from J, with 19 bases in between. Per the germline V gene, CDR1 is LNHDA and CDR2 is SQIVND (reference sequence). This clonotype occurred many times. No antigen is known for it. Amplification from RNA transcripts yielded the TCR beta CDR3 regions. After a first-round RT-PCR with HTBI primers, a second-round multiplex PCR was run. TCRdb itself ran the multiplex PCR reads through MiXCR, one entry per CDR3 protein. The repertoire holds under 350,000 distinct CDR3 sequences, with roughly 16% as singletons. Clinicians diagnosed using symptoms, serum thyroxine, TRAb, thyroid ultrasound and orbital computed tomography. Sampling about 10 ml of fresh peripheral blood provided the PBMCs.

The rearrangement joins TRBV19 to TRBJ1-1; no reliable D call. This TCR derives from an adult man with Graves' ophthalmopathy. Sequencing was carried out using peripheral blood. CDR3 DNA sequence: TGTGCCAGTAGTCCCCAACGCGGCGGGCAGATGAACACTGAAGCTTTCTTT. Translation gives CASSPQRGGQMNTEAFF.